Each of the 5 T cell receptor beta chains below was sequenced from the same sample in a study of blood T cell repertoires in COVID-19. Produced via immunoSEQ multiplex PCR; TCRdb's table is partial and in-frame only. The top ten hold around 13% of the sample, which has 140,000 to 150,000 clones, around 80% seen once. The specimen was peripheral blood. The receptors here all came from a man in his 60s with active or convalescent COVID-19.

The chain joins TRBV28 to TRBJ2-3, with 13 bases that match TRBD2. The V segment lost 2 bases and the J segment 13 bases; nucleotides outside the gene matches: 6. Germline assignment: CDR1 MDHEN and CDR2 SYDVKM. The CDR3 covers 14 residues. This CDR3 is CASSLAETSGREYF. Written as DNA, the CDR3 is TGTGCCAGCAGTTTAGCGGAAACTAGCGGGAGGGAGTATTTT.

The chain carries TRBV27 and TRBJ2-1; unclear D gene. The CDR3 spans 13 residues. Germline V gene sequence: CDR1 MNHEY, CDR2 SMNVEV (reference sequence). V shed 5 bases and J shed 4 bases, with 9 bases lying between them. CDR3 sequence reads: CASSIKEYNEQFF. The CDR3 nucleotides are TGTGCCAGCAGTATCAAGGAGTACAATGAGCAGTTCTTC.

In this sample, this clone turned up a few times. The J gene is TRBJ2-7, the V gene TRBV7-2; 7 nucleotides line up with TRBD1. The CDR3 is made up of 14 amino acids. CDR1 is SGHTA and CDR2 is FQGNSA in the germline V gene. J lost 0 bases, V lost 7 bases, and 6 bases had no gene match. CDR3 protein: CASNPTGLSYEQYF. The CDR3 DNA sequence: TGTGCCAGCAACCCGACAGGGCTCTCCTACGAGCAGTACTTC.

The rearrangement uses TRBV7-2 and TRBJ1-2, with D possibly being TRBD1 (5 bases). V lost 6 bases and J 0 bases, leaving 11 bases between the germline ends. CDR1 SGHTA and CDR2 FQGNSA come from the germline V gene. The CDR3 consists of 14 residues. This CDR3 reads CASSPDRANYGYTF. The CDR3 nucleotides read TGTGCCAGCAGTCCCGACAGAGCTAACTATGGCTACACCTTC.

This sequence joins TRBV7-2 and TRBJ2-5; 11 bases fit TRBD2. The V gene's germline CDR1 is SGHTA and CDR2 FQGNSA. J lost 4 bases, V lost 4 bases, and 2 bases had no gene match. The CDR3 contains 14 residues. The CDR3 loop reads CASSSLAGVETQYF. The CDR3 DNA reads TGTGCCAGCAGCTCACTAGCGGGAGTAGAGACCCAGTACTTC.